The present TCR beta chain was sequenced within a study of cytomegalovirus exposure and HLA in healthy donors. PCR primers comprised 60 Vbeta and 13 Jbeta primers. Profiling relied on immunoSEQ multiplex PCR, and the TCRdb table lists in-frame clones only, not all of them. The table records more than 95,000 clones, about four fifths of them present only once. General study points: Analyses of presence/absence relied on an assumption of roughly uniform sequencing depth across donors. The listing of roughly 160 TCR beta chains classed them as cytomegalovirus-associated. The dataset shows that most TCR sequences were rare, while some public TCRs occurred in many donors. V- and J-gene trimming of TCR beta was linked (in a later analysis) to a missense DCLRE1C variant.

With respect to this clone: Its target is not known.

Sample: PBMCs. The receptor's source is a woman in her sixties in good health and CMV-seropositive.

CDR3 nucleotide sequence: TGTGCCAGCTCATCCGGGAGGGCCACAGATACGCAGTATTTT. It codes for CASSSGRATDTQYF. The rearrangement uses TRBV18 and TRBJ2-3, with 8 bases that match TRBD2. Germline V gene lookup returns CDR1 KGHSH and CDR2 LQKENI. This CDR3 comprises 14 residues. V shed 5 bases and J 2 bases; nucleotides not matched to a gene: 3. Based on the CDR3 plus reference TRBV18 and TRBJ2-3, the full variable domain is NAGVMQNPRHLVRRRGQEARLRCSPMKGHSHVYWYRQLPEEGLKFMVYLQKENIIDESGMPKERFSAEFPKEGPSILRIQQVVRGDSAAYFCASSSGRATDTQYFGPGTRLTVL.